This T cell receptor beta chain originates from a study of T cell clonality in common variable immunodeficiency. This CDR3 spans 13 amino acids. Per germline, CDR1 LGHNA and CDR2 YNFKEQ. V gave up 5 bases and J gave up 6 bases, with 11 bases separating them. This clone appeared many times. The observed sequence ends 3 residues before the CDR3 terminus, with the missing tail filled in from the germline J gene. Control and CVID samples contributed equal amounts of genomic DNA. Here immunoSEQ multiplex PCR was the method, and the copy in TCRdb shows in-frame clones only, minus some. This repertoire holds under 35,000 clones, and none appear only once.

The rearrangement links TRBV4-2 to TRBJ2-1, with D possibly matching TRBD2 (6 bases). This TCR was recovered from a person aged 18 to 75 in good health. The specimen was peripheral blood mononuclear cells. CDR3 protein: CASSSRDFNEQFF. The CDR3 DNA, read in part, is TGTGCCAGCAGCTCCCGGGACTTCAATGAG.